This T cell receptor (beta chain) was recovered during a study of CD8 T cells in Susac syndrome. Looking at the study overall: Within the sequenced group of Susac syndrome patients, about 6 showed active disease and 8 or 9 were in remission. Study-wide findings and caveats: The Susac syndrome CD4+ T cell repertoires displayed no clonal expansion.

Random hexamers were used to reverse transcribe about 0.45 to 1 ug of RNA. An immunoSEQ multiplex PCR amplified TCR beta CDR3 over 54 Vbeta and 13 Jbeta. TCRdb reanalysed the immunoSEQ multiplex PCR reads using MiXCR and keeps one entry per CDR3 protein. The sample has approximately 210,000 distinct CDR3 sequences; roughly 93% are singletons. Regarding this clonotype: The antigen is not known.

The CDR3 totals 16 residues. Germline V gene lookup returns CDR1 LNHDA and CDR2 SQIVND (reference sequence). Trimming cost V 5 bases and J 2 bases; bases outside gene matches: 12. Negative isolation yielded the CD8+ and CD4+ T cells, while FACS enriched the TEMRA cells. The source material was CD4+ T cells from PBMCs. The receptor was isolated from a human donor with Susac syndrome. V gene TRBV19 combines with J gene TRBJ2-7; 7 nucleotides match TRBD2. DNA of the CDR3: TGTGCCAGTAGTCCTAGGGGAGGGGAGGAGACCTACGAGCAGTACTTC. It translates to CASSPRGGEETYEQYF.